This T cell receptor (beta chain) was captured by sequencing in a study of blood T cell repertoires in COVID-19. In the study overall: The study drew acute and convalescent COVID-19 samples from the United States, Italy and Spain.

The CDR3 is 14 residues long. Trimming removed 2 bases at V and 4 bases at J, with 11 bases between. Germline V CDR1 and CDR2: MNHNS, SASEGT. Profiled with immunoSEQ multiplex PCR; TCRdb holds only in-frame clones, not every one. Among almost 300,000 clones, about 90% were seen once, and the ten largest hold more than 9.5%. The V call is TRBV6-1, the J call TRBJ1-1; maybe TRBD1 (5 bases). The receptor was isolated from a woman aged 25 to 39 with COVID-19, enrolled during active disease. The sequenced material came from peripheral blood. The CDR3 loop is CASSEFGGGTEAFF. The CDR3 DNA reads TGTGCCAGCAGTGAATTTGGGGGAGGCACTGAAGCTTTCTTT.